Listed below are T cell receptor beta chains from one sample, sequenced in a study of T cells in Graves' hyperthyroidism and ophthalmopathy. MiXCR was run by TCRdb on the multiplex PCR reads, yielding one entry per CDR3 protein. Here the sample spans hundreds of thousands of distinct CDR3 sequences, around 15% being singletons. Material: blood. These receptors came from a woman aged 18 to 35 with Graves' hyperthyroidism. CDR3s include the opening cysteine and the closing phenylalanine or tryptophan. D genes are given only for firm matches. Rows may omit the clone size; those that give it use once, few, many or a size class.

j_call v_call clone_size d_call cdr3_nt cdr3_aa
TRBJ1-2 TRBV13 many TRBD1 TGTGCCAGCAGCCCATGGAAGGAGACAGGGGGCAACTATGGCTACACCTTC CASSPWKETGGNYGYTF
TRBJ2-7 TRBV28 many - TGTGCCAGCAGTCCTATAACCCTCCCCCTTGAGCAGTACTTC CASSPITLPLEQYF
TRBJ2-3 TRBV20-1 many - TGCAGTGCTAGGGGTAAAAGCCGTGGAGATACGCAGTATTTT CSARGKSRGDTQYF
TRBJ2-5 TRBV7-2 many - TGTGCCAGCAGCTTAGGCGTACTAGCTGCCCAAGAGACCCAGTACTTC CASSLGVLAAQETQYF
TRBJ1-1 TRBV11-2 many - TGTGCCAGCAGCTTAGACGGACAGATGACGAACACTGAAGCTTTCTTT CASSLDGQMTNTEAFF
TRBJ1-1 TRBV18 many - TGTGCCAGCTCACTCCTGGAGGGCTTAGAGAACACTGAAGCTTTCTTT CASSLLEGLENTEAFF
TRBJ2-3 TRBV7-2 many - TGTGCCAGCAGCTCACGACAGACTAGCACAGATACGCAGTATTTT CASSSRQTSTDTQYF
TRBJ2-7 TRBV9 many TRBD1 TGTGCCAGCAGCGGTACCGGACAGGGGAGGTACGAGCAGTACTTC CASSGTGQGRYEQYF
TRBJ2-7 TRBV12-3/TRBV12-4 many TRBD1 TGTGCCAGCAGTCCGACAGGGATCGGGGAGCAGTACTTC CASSPTGIGEQYF
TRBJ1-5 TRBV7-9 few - TGTGCCAGCAGCTTAGTTGGTGGGGGAGGATCGCCCCAGCATTTT CASSLVGGGGSPQHF
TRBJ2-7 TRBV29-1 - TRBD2 TGCAGCGTTGACGGACTAGCGGGACCCTCCGAGCAGTACTTC CSVDGLAGPSEQYF
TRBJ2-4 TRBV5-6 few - TGTGCCAGCAGCTTTAGCGGTTCCAAAAACATTCAGTACTTC CASSFSGSKNIQYF
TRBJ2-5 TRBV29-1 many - TGCAGCGTTGGGTTTTCACAAGAGACCCAGTACTTC CSVGFSQETQYF
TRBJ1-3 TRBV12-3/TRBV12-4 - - TGTGCCAGCAGTGATTGGGGAGGAAACACCATATATTTT CASSDWGGNTIYF
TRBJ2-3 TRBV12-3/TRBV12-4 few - TGTGCCAGCAGCCTAGGTACCCACGCAGGGATCGACACAGATACGCAGTATTTT CASSLGTHAGIDTDTQYF
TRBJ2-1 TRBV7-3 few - TGTGCCAGCAGCTTAATGTCCTACAATGAGCAGTTCTTC CASSLMSYNEQFF
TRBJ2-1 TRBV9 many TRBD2 TGTGCCAGCAGCGTAGGAGGTAGCGGGTACAATGAGCAGTTCTTC CASSVGGSGYNEQFF
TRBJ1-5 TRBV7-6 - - TGTGCCAGCAGCTTAGAGTCCGGACTGGGCCAGCCCCAGCATTTT CASSLESGLGQPQHF
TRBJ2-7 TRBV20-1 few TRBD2 TGCAGTGCTAGGGACCCGGGACTAGCGGGAGGGCCTATCTACGAGCAGTACTTC CSARDPGLAGGPIYEQYF
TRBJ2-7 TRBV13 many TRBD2 TGTGCCAGCAGCTTCCCGACTAGCGGGACTTTCGAGCAGTACTTC CASSFPTSGTFEQYF
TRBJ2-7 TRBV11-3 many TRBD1 TGTGCCAGCAGCTTACCGACAGGGGCTACCGAGCAGTACTTC CASSLPTGATEQYF
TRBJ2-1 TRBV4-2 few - TGTGCCAGCAGCCCAACTGTCTTCAATGAGCAGTTCTTC CASSPTVFNEQFF
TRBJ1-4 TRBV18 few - TGTGCCAGCTCACCACCTCGCCGAGCAACTAATGAAAAACTGTTTTTT CASSPPRRATNEKLFF
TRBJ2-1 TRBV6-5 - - TGTGCCAGCAGTTACTCGACGGTGGGCGGGATCTACAATGAGCAGTTCTTC CASSYSTVGGIYNEQFF
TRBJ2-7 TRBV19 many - TGTGCCAGTAGTATAGACGTTGCGACGAGGTTATCACCTCGGGGCGAGCAGTACTTC CASSIDVATRLSPRGEQYF
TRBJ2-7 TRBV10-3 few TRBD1 TGTGCCATAAACGGACAGGGCCTTTCCTACGAGCAGTACTTC CAINGQGLSYEQYF
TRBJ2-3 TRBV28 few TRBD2 TGTGCCAGCACCGTGACTAGCGGGAGGGCGAATACGCAGTATTTT CASTVTSGRANTQYF
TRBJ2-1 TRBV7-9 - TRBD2 TGTGCCAGCAGCTTAGCGCGCAGCGGGAGGGCCGAGGGGGCCTACAATGAGCAGTTCTTC CASSLARSGRAEGAYNEQFF
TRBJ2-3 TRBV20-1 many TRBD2 TGCAGTGCTAGAAAAGCGGGAAAGGTCTACACAGATACGCAGTATTTT CSARKAGKVYTDTQYF
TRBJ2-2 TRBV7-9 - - TGTGCCAGCGAACCCTACCCGAGGCTGTTTTTT CASEPYPRLFF
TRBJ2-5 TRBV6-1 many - TGTGCCAGCACCGTCGCCCGGATCCAAGAGACCCAGTACTTC CASTVARIQETQYF
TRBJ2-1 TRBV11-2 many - TGTGCCAGCAAGACCGGTAATGAGCAGTTCTTC CASKTGNEQFF
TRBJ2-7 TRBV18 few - TGTGCCAGCTCACCATTTGCGGGCAGCTCCTACGAGCAGTACTTC CASSPFAGSSYEQYF
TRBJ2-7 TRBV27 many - TGTGCCAGCAGTTTATCGCCAGGGGCCAACGAGCAGTACTTC CASSLSPGANEQYF
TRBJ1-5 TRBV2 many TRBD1 TGTGCCAGCAGCCGATTACCCGACAGGGAGGATCAGCCCCAGCATTTT CASSRLPDREDQPQHF
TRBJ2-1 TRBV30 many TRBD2 TGTGCCTGGACTAGCGGGGGGGGTGAGCAGTTCTTC CAWTSGGGEQFF
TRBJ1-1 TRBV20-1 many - TGCAGTGCTAGAGATAATGAAGCTTTCTTT CSARDNEAFF
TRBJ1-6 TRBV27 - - TGTGCCAGCAGTTTACGCCCGGGGGGCTTGAATTCACCCCTCCACTTT CASSLRPGGLNSPLHF
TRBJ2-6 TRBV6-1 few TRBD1 TGTGCCAGCAGTTGGGGACAGGGAGGAGCCAACGTCCTGACTTTC CASSWGQGGANVLTF